This TCR beta chain was identified in a study of graft-versus-host responses after intestinal transplantation (dated by TCRdb to the early 2020s). In terms of the full investigation: Recipients received multivisceral, liver-intestinal, or isolated intestinal transplants. Instead of going to the commercial service, samples from a few later patients were sequenced in-house on an Illumina MiSeq and processed with MiXCR. Alloreactive clones were identified by sequencing pre-transplant mixed lymphocyte reaction products and comparing them with unstimulated pre-transplant donor and recipient T cells. After intestinal transplantation, graft-versus-host and host-versus-graft alloreactive T cell clones were followed in the graft, circulation and bone marrow using bulk TCR-beta CDR3 sequencing. Every recipient was given anti-thymocyte globulin induction, followed by about three years of maintenance tacrolimus and steroids. A cohort of about 25 intestinal transplant recipients, including one retransplant, was enrolled, and a few patients lacking pretransplant specimens were excluded. A peak of at least 4% donor T cells among recipient peripheral blood mononuclear cells was the definition used for donor T cell macrochimerism.

Findings and caveats that apply to the study as a whole: Peak levels of circulating GvH clones were associated with declines in HvG clones early after transplant. High GvH to HvG T cell clonal ratios were observed in the allografts of patients with donor T cell macrochimerism. Conclusions were limited by the relatively low number and heterogeneity of intestinal transplant patients. GvH clones were detected in recipient bone marrow, and some appeared earlier in ileal mucosa or blood, consistent with an intestinal mucosal origin.

On this clone itself: Its antigen remains unidentified. Base qualities are not at hand, and no much larger clone is one base apart.

Intraepithelial and lamina propria lymphocytes were isolated from graft specimens using dithiothreitol, EDTA incubations and collagenase D digestion. Serial intestinal graft biopsy specimens collected up to 600 days after transplant underwent bulk TCR-beta sequencing. The library was made by the immunoSEQ multiplex PCR assay. High-throughput TCR-beta CDR3 sequencing of genomic DNA from most patients was performed by Adaptive Biotechnologies. On the authors' methods: TCR sequencing data for 15 to 20 patients were retrieved from Adaptive's ImmunoSEQ software; three other patients were processed with MiXCR and VDJtools. CDR3 nucleotide sequences shared between donor and recipient were removed because their origin could not be assigned. Alloreactive clones required at least 2-fold expansion over unstimulated cells and minimum CFSE-low frequency of 0.002% (template counts) or 0.001% (read counts). A clone was considered mappable if detected in the sequenced pre-transplant spleen, lymph node, or MLR CFSE-low populations of the donor or recipient. The cumulative frequency of alloreactive clones was calculated as a percentage of all sequences, weighted by copy number. Sourced from immuneACCESS, this table was stored by TCRdb with only in-frame sequences that have V and J called. A share of the clones is absent; for the studies checked, an unresolved V gene accounts for under half, and the remainder has no known explanation. V, J and clone size reflect that table, while D and trimming were determined from the DNA. The sample data list about 15,000 clones, and 74% of these were observed just once. The ten top clones hold approximately 3.4% of the sample.

V ends up 0 bases short and J 0 bases short, with an unmatched junction base count of 3. Taken from cysteine to phenylalanine, the CDR3 has 16 residues. Only CDR3 DNA remains: 48 bases, in frame from the first base. CDR1 SGHNT and CDR2 YYREEE were looked up in the germline V gene (reference sequence). The chain joins TRBV5-4 to TRBJ2-1; TRBD2 lines up with 7 middle nucleotides. The sequences come from ileum tissue, collected 14 days after transplant. The TCR originated in a human patient who received an intestinal transplant, so some T cells may come from the graft donor. For the CDR3, the sequence is CASSLGGSYSYNEQFF. In nucleotides, the sequence is TGTGCCAGCAGCTTGGGCGGGAGTTACTCCTACAATGAGCAGTTCTTC. Beyond the CDR3, the reference TRBV5-4 and TRBJ2-1 genes provide the residues; the full variable domain reads: ETGVTQSPTHLIKTRGQQVTLRCSSQSGHNTVSWYQQALGQGPQFIFQYYREEENGRGNFPPRFSGLQFPNYSSELNVNALELDDSALYLCASSLGGSYSYNEQFFGPGTRLTVL.